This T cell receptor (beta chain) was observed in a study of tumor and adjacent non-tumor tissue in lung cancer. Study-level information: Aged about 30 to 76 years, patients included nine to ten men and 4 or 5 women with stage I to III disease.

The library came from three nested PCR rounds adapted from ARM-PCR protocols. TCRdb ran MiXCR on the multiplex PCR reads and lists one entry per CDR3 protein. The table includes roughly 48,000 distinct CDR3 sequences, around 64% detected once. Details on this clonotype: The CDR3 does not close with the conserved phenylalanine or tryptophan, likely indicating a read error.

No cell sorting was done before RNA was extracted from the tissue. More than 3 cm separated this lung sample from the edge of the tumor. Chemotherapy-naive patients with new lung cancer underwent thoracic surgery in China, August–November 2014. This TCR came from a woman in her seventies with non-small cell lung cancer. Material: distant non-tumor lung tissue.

The CDR3 coding sequence is TGCGCCAGCATTGAGTGTAGCACTCTGAACACTGAAGCTTTCTGT. It codes for CASIECSTLNTEAFC. This chain uses TRBV10-2 with TRBJ1-1; D call uncertain. CDR1 and CDR2 (germline): WSHSY, SAAADI. The CDR3 sequence is 15 residues long.